Below, 8 T cell receptor beta chains from the same sample are listed, as sequenced in a study of blood T cell repertoires in COVID-19. Data came from immunoSEQ multiplex PCR; TCRdb stores just in-frame clones and leaves some out. The sample has some 290,000 clones, roughly nine tenths seen once. The specimen was PBMCs or T cells enriched from blood (not recorded which). The receptors shown here come from a woman aged 25 to 45 who had recovered from COVID-19.

The chain employs TRBV4-1 and TRBJ1-1; TRBD1 matches at 11 bases. Per germline, CDR1 MGHRA and CDR2 YSYEKL. This CDR3 has 18 residues. The ends lost 3 bases at V and 6 bases at J; junction bases unmatched: 15. The CDR3 coding sequence is TGCGCCAGCAGCCACTTCATCGGGACAGGGGGGGGAGGCGCTGAAGCTTTCTTT. Its translation is CASSHFIGTGGGGAEAFF.

This clone was seen a few times. The rearrangement links TRBV3-1 (or the pseudogene TRBV3-2) to TRBJ2-2; no firm D call. CDR3 length: 16 amino acids. V dropped 4 bases and J dropped 4 bases, with 16 bases sitting between them. The V gene's germline CDR1 is LGHDT and CDR2 YNNKEL (reference sequence). DNA of the CDR3: TGTGCCAGCAGCCTTCTGGCGGCTACCGGCACCGGGGAGCTGTTTTTT. It is translated as CASSLLAATGTGELFF.

CDR3 amino acids: CAISEWAGGDSYNEQFF. CDR3 nucleotides: TGTGCCATCAGTGAGTGGGCAGGGGGCGACTCCTACAATGAGCAGTTCTTC. V is TRBV10-3 and J is TRBJ2-1, with 8 bases that match TRBD1. The CDR3 covers 17 residues. CDR1 is ENHRY and CDR2 is SYGVKD in the germline V gene. The ends lost 1 base at V and 0 bases at J; junction bases unmatched: 5.

This sequence joins TRBV11-3 and TRBJ2-3, with D perhaps TRBD1 (7 bases). V lost 3 bases to trimming and J lost 3 bases, with 13 bases between them. Germline V gene data show CDR1 as SGHNT and CDR2 as YENEEA. The CDR3 loop spans 15 amino acids. The CDR3 protein is CASSLTGRLTDTQYF. CDR3 DNA sequence: TGTGCCAGCAGCTTGACAGGGAGGCTAACAGATACGCAGTATTTT.

The V gene is TRBV4-3, the J gene TRBJ2-7; the D gene is possibly TRBD1 (6 bases). Trimming cost V 1 base and J 5 bases, with 12 bases left between them. Looked up from germline, CDR1 is LGHNA and CDR2 is YSLEER. The CDR3 spans 14 residues. As DNA, the CDR3 is TGCGCCAGCAGCCAAGCACAGGGTCGGAACGAGCAGTACTTC. It translates to CASSQAQGRNEQYF.

The V and J genes are TRBV5-6 and TRBJ2-7; the match to TRBD2 covers 10 bases. This CDR3 spans 15 amino acids. V dropped 3 bases and J dropped 3; count of bases not matched to a gene: 6. The germline gives CDR1 SGHDT, CDR2 YYEEEE. In DNA form, the CDR3 reads TGTGCCAGCAGCTCATTAGCGGGAGGCCGCTACGAGCAGTACTTC. This gives the protein CASSSLAGGRYEQYF. Combining the CDR3 with reference TRBV5-6 and TRBJ2-7 gives the whole variable domain DAGVTQSPTHLIKTRGQQVTLRCSPKSGHDTVSWYQQALGQGPQFIFQYYEEEERQRGNFPDRFSGHQFPNYSSELNVNALLLGDSALYLCASSSLAGGRYEQYFGPGTRLTVT.

The rearrangement links TRBV7-8 to TRBJ2-3, with 8 bases lining up with TRBD2. Per germline, CDR1 SGHVS and CDR2 FQNEAQ. This CDR3 spans 16 amino acids. J was trimmed by 1 base and V by 7 bases; bases with no gene match: 10. CDR3 region: CASTYRGGIRTDTQYF. CDR3 sequence (DNA): TGTGCCAGCACCTATCGGGGGGGCATCCGCACAGATACGCAGTATTTT.

This chain links TRBV5-6 with TRBJ2-4, with 7 nucleotides matching TRBD1. Losses at the gene ends were 1 base for V and 6 bases for J; bases not matched to a gene: 1. The CDR3 contains 13 residues. CDR1 is SGHDT and CDR2 is YYEEEE in the germline V gene. The CDR3 loop reads CASSLYRGNIQYF. For the CDR3, the DNA is TGTGCCAGCAGCTTGTACAGGGGAAACATTCAGTACTTC.